These 28 T cell receptor gamma chains came from one sample sequenced in a study of gamma delta lymphoproliferative disorders and STAT genes. TCRdb reprocessed the multiplex PCR reads using CATT. The sample yields over 4,000 gamma-chain clones, approximately 8% seen once. Genomic DNA from isolated PBMCs served as the sequencing template. The material sequenced was blood. The receptor source for this set is a human donor in good health.

This clone has ten or more counts. This sequence joins TRGV9 and TRGJ1 or TRGJ2. The J gene, not given by TCRdb, was assigned here from a germline match of the nucleotide sequence. The CDR3 is 11 residues long. The J segment lost 9 bases and the V segment lost 2 bases, leaving 4 bases of the junction unmatched. In germline, CDR1 is GITISATS, CDR2 ISYDGTV (reference sequence). CDR3 protein: CALWEALKKLF. The CDR3 DNA reads TGTGCCTTGTGGGAGGCCCTTAAGAAACTCTTT.

The rearrangement links TRGV5 to TRGJ1 or TRGJ2. Here the J gene was assigned by germline matching of the DNA, as TCRdb has none. Looked up from germline, CDR1 is VINAFY and CDR2 is YDVSNSKD. The trim removed 3 bases at V and 8 bases at J, leaving 10 bases unmatched. The CDR3 extends over 13 amino acids. This chain's CDR3 is CATWDGREDKKLF. The CDR3 DNA follows: TGTGCCACCTGGGACGGGCGGGAGGATAAGAAACTCTTT.

Judged by abundance, this clone is medium-sized. V and J are TRGV8 and TRGJ1 or TRGJ2. The J gene was not available in TCRdb and was assigned here by matching the DNA to germline segments. The CDR3 runs 13 residues. J was trimmed by 2 bases and V by 2 bases; bases with no gene match: 3. The V gene's germline CDR1 is VENAVY and CDR2 YDSYNSRV. CDR3 DNA: TGTGCCACCTGGGATACAGATTATTATAAGAAACTCTTT. It specifies CATWDTDYYKKLF.

By sample share, this clone is medium-sized. The CDR3 spells CALWETSKAGWFKIF. As DNA, the CDR3 is TGTGCCTTGTGGGAGACATCTAAGGCTGGTTGGTTCAAGATATTT. The J gene is TRGJP1, the V gene TRGV9. The J gene is absent in TCRdb and was assigned here via DNA matching to germline. V was clipped by 3 bases and J by 6 bases; unmatched bases: 10. This CDR3 contains 15 residues. The germline V gene has CDR1 GITISATS and CDR2 ISYDGTV (reference sequence).

By sample share, this clone is medium-sized. The V gene is TRGV10, the J gene TRGJ1 or TRGJ2. The J gene is not listed in TCRdb, so it was assigned here from a DNA match to germline. TRGV10 is labeled an ORF, and its function is uncertain. V dropped 8 bases and J dropped 3; count of bases not matched to a gene: 2. This CDR3 has 11 amino acids. In DNA, the CDR3 is TGTGCTGCGTGGCGTTATTATAAGAAACTCTTT. As protein: CAAWRYYKKLF.

This clone was seen repeatedly, ten times or more. The J gene is TRGJ1 or TRGJ2, the V gene TRGV5. TCRdb gives no J gene; it was assigned here by matching the DNA to germline. This CDR3 is 25 amino acids long. V lost 0 bases and J lost 3; bases outside the gene matches: 38. Looked up from germline, CDR1 is VINAFY and CDR2 is YDVSNSKD. The CDR3 coding sequence is TGTGCCACCTGGGACAGGCGCGATTCGATGGGTTCCCCCCCGTGCGAACCGCGATTTTATTATAAGAAACTCTTT. Protein sequence: CATWDRRDSMGSPPCEPRFYYKKLF.

By share, this clone counts as medium-sized. The sample holds other DNA sequences that translate to the same CDR3. The genes are TRGV4 and TRGJ1 or TRGJ2. TCRdb gives no J gene; it was assigned here by matching the DNA to germline. The CDR3 sequence is 13 residues long. The V gene end was trimmed by 0 bases and the J gene end by 4 bases; junction bases not matched to a gene: 3. Looked up from germline, CDR1 is EGSTGY and CDR2 is YDSYTSSV. The CDR3 loop is CATWDGRYYKKLF. CDR3 coding DNA: TGTGCCACCTGGGATGGGAGATATTATAAGAAACTCTTT.

By sample share, this clone is medium-sized (0.01 to 0.1%). This chain connects TRGV2 to TRGJ1 or TRGJ2. The J gene was not available in TCRdb and was assigned here by matching the DNA to germline segments. Germline V gives CDR1 EGSNGY, CDR2 YDSYNSKV. Trimming took 2 bases from V and 0 from J; bases not matched to a gene: 7. This CDR3 region has 15 residues. The DNA of the CDR3 is TGTGCCACCTGGGACGTCCCCCCGAATTATTATAAGAAACTCTTT. This sequence encodes CATWDVPPNYYKKLF.

The CDR3 spells CAARPSNYYKKLF. DNA for the CDR3: TGTGCTGCGCGCCCTTCGAATTATTATAAGAAACTCTTT. This chain uses TRGV10 with TRGJ1 or TRGJ2. The J gene, absent from TCRdb, was called here by matching the DNA to germline. TRGV10 is given ORF status, its function remaining uncertain. This CDR3 has 13 residues. J was trimmed by 0 bases and V by 11 bases; bases with no gene match: 8.

Ten or more counts support this clone. The chain recombines TRGV9 with TRGJ1 or TRGJ2. The J gene was missing in TCRdb and was found by matching the end of the DNA to germline. Per germline, CDR1 GITISATS and CDR2 ISYDGTV (reference sequence). CDR3 size: 12 residues. Trimming at V came to 0 bases and at J to 9 bases, leaving 5 bases not matched to a gene. The CDR3 spells CALWEVQPKKLF. In DNA, the CDR3 is TGTGCCTTGTGGGAGGTGCAGCCTAAGAAACTCTTT.

Relative to its sample, this clone is medium-sized. The rearrangement uses TRGV10 and TRGJ1 or TRGJ2. TCRdb does not report a J gene; here it was assigned by matching the DNA to germline references. TRGV10 is noted as an ORF with a role that remains uncertain. Unmatched junction bases numbered 18, after V lost 8 bases and J lost 4 bases. This CDR3 comprises 16 residues. CDR3: CAAWDVNLGEYYKKLF. CDR3 DNA: TGTGCTGCGTGGGATGTAAACCTTGGGGAGTATTATAAGAAACTCTTT.

This clone qualifies as medium-sized (0.01 to 0.1%). The V and J genes are TRGV10 and TRGJP2. The J gene, not given by TCRdb, was assigned here from a germline match of the nucleotide sequence. TRGV10 is flagged as an ORF with uncertain function. Trimming at V came to 8 bases and at J to 1 base, leaving 5 bases not matched to a gene. This CDR3 comprises 14 residues. CDR3 loop: CAAWDFSSDWIKTF. Written as DNA, the CDR3 is TGTGCTGCGTGGGATTTTAGTAGTGATTGGATCAAGACGTTT.

By its share, this clone is medium-sized (0.01 to 0.1%). DNA of the CDR3: TGTGCCACCTGGGATGGGCCCGAGTATTATAAGAAACTCTTT. Amino acid sequence: CATWDGPEYYKKLF. The chain is built from TRGV4 and TRGJ1 or TRGJ2. The J gene, missing from TCRdb, was assigned here through DNA to germline matching. The CDR3 consists of 14 residues. The germline gives CDR1 EGSTGY, CDR2 YDSYTSSV. V lost 0 bases to trimming and J lost 4 bases; unmatched junction nucleotides: 6.

Within the sample, this clone is medium-sized (0.01 to 0.1%). The chain joins TRGV3 to TRGJP1. TCRdb supplies no J gene; here it was assigned by aligning the nucleotide sequence to germline. Germline V gene data show CDR1 as VTNTFY and CDR2 as YDVSTARD (reference sequence). The CDR3 length is 15 residues. V gave up 0 bases and J gave up 9 bases; unmatched junction bases: 10. Here the CDR3 DNA reads TGTGCCACCTGGGACAGGCCCAACCCCAGTTGGTTCAAGATATTT. It codes for CATWDRPNPSWFKIF.

This clone is medium-sized. The chain has TRGV10 and TRGJP1. The J gene was not available in TCRdb and was assigned here by matching the DNA to germline segments. TRGV10 counts as an open reading frame of uncertain function. V lost 11 bases to trimming and J lost 4 bases; unmatched junction nucleotides: 8. The CDR3 contains 13 residues. The DNA of the CDR3 is TGTGCTGCGGGAGGGGGCACTGGTTGGTTCAAGATATTT. It encodes CAAGGGTGWFKIF.

To note about this clone: The DNA is omitted, as the CDR3 cannot be located on it reliably, and the CDR3 follows TCRdb's listing. The J gene was not called, though the V gene is TRGV11. TRGV11 is an ORF, and what it does is uncertain. From its first to its last residue, the CDR3 has 19 amino acids. The CDR3 here is CTTVPAGLGTYWRWLVKIF.

This clone is deemed medium-sized (0.01 to 0.1%). The gene calls are TRGV9 and TRGJ1 or TRGJ2. Because TCRdb records no J gene, it was assigned here through a match of the DNA to germline. Trimming at V came to 6 bases and at J to 10 bases, leaving 6 bases not matched to a gene. Germline V gives CDR1 GITISATS, CDR2 ISYDGTV (reference sequence). The CDR3 is 10 amino acids. Here the CDR3 reads CALWRPKKLF. The CDR3, as DNA: TGTGCCTTGTGGAGACCCAAGAAACTCTTT.

By sample share, this clone is medium-sized. The chain uses TRGV10 and TRGJP1. TCRdb does not report a J gene; here it was assigned by matching the DNA to germline references. TRGV10 is reported as an ORF; its role is uncertain. The CDR3 is made up of 16 amino acids. V was pared by 8 bases and J by 0 bases, with 10 bases of the junction left unmatched. The CDR3 DNA reads as TGTGCTGCGTGGGACCCTCGCTATACCACTGGTTGGTTCAAGATATTT. Translation: CAAWDPRYTTGWFKIF.

By share, this clone ranks as medium-sized (0.01 to 0.1%). Other DNA sequences in the sample encode the same CDR3. The V call is TRGV2, the J call TRGJP2. As TCRdb names no J gene, one was assigned here on the basis of a DNA match to germline. V lost 1 base, J lost 0 bases, and 5 bases stayed unmatched. The length of the CDR3 is 16 residues. Germline V gene data show CDR1 as EGSNGY and CDR2 as YDSYNSKV. The CDR3 nucleotides read TGTGCCACCTGGGACGGACCATATAGTAGTGATTGGATCAAGACGTTT. This gives the protein CATWDGPYSSDWIKTF.

There are many counts of this clone. The chain recombines TRGV2 with TRGJ1 or TRGJ2. The J gene, not given by TCRdb, was assigned here from a germline match of the nucleotide sequence. The germline CDR1 and CDR2 sequences are EGSNGY and YDSYNSKV. The CDR3 spans 17 residues. V dropped 0 bases and J dropped 2; count of bases not matched to a gene: 13. Here the CDR3 DNA reads TGTGCCACCTGGGACGGGCATAGGATGTTATATTATTATAAGAAACTCTTT. Amino acids: CATWDGHRMLYYYKKLF.

By its share, this clone is medium-sized. The CDR3 coding sequence is TGTGCCACCTGGGACGAGAAGAATTATTATAAGAAACTCTTT. Its protein is CATWDEKNYYKKLF. The chain recombines TRGV2 with TRGJ1 or TRGJ2. The J gene, missing from TCRdb, was assigned here through DNA to germline matching. This CDR3 is built from 14 residues. Trimming at V came to 2 bases and at J to 0 bases, leaving 4 bases not matched to a gene. The germline CDR1 and CDR2 sequences are EGSNGY and YDSYNSKV.

This clone is deemed medium-sized (0.01 to 0.1%). The rearrangement links TRGV10 to TRGJ1 or TRGJ2. The J gene was missing in TCRdb and was found by matching the end of the DNA to germline. TRGV10 is noted as an ORF with a role that remains uncertain. V shed 8 bases, J shed 12 bases, and the junction held 5 bases outside the gene matches. CDR3 size: 9 residues. In DNA form, the CDR3 reads TGTGCTGCGTGGGTGGGGAAACTCTTT. Protein product: CAAWVGKLF.

By share, this clone counts as medium-sized. V usage is TRGV9 and J usage is TRGJ1 or TRGJ2. The J gene, left out of TCRdb, was set here by checking the DNA against germline. This CDR3 region has 14 residues. Germline V gene lookup returns CDR1 GITISATS and CDR2 ISYDGTV (reference sequence). J was trimmed by 6 bases and V by 2 bases; bases with no gene match: 10. The CDR3 spells CALWEARSGYKKLF. As DNA, the CDR3 is TGTGCCTTGTGGGAGGCCCGATCCGGTTATAAGAAACTCTTT.

In the case of this clone: Since a much larger clone is just one base distant, this may be a read error. Other DNA sequences in the sample encode the same CDR3. The chain has TRGV2 and TRGJ1 or TRGJ2. The J gene was not available in TCRdb and was assigned here by matching the DNA to germline segments. Germline CDR1 reads EGSNGY; CDR2 reads YDSYNSKV. This CDR3 is built from 10 residues. V shed 0 bases and J 10 bases; nucleotides not matched to a gene: 0. The CDR3 region has the DNA TGTGCCACCTGGGACGGGAAGAAACTCTTT. Its translation is CATWDGKKLF.

Ten or more counts support this clone. The chain links TRGV2 to TRGJ1 or TRGJ2. Here the J gene was assigned by germline matching of the DNA, as TCRdb has none. Germline loops: CDR1 EGSNGY, CDR2 YDSYNSKV. The length of the CDR3 is 12 residues. The trim removed 0 bases at V and 10 bases at J, leaving 6 bases unmatched. The CDR3 loop is CATWDGLWKKLF. CDR3 DNA sequence: TGTGCCACCTGGGACGGGCTTTGGAAGAAACTCTTT.

As to this clone: Because the CDR3's place on the DNA is in doubt, the DNA is left out and the CDR3 is given as listed by TCRdb. For the V gene the call is TRGV10; the J gene has no call. TRGV10 is annotated as an ORF whose role is uncertain. The CDR3 spans 20 residues, counting both ends. This CDR3 is CAAWDLGCTIRNSLAVEQHF.

Ten or more counts support this clone. The genes are TRGV8 and TRGJ1 or TRGJ2. The J gene is absent in TCRdb and was assigned here via DNA matching to germline. Germline V gene data show CDR1 as VENAVY and CDR2 as YDSYNSRV. Trimming at V came to 5 bases and at J to 3 bases, leaving 7 bases not matched to a gene. This CDR3 is built from 13 residues. The CDR3 sequence is CATWVTLYYKKLF. The CDR3 bases are TGTGCCACCTGGGTTACCCTTTATTATAAGAAACTCTTT.

In its sample, this clone is medium-sized (0.01 to 0.1%). The J gene is TRGJ1 or TRGJ2, the V gene TRGV4. The J gene, absent from TCRdb, was called here by matching the DNA to germline. This CDR3 contains 11 residues. The junction had 9 bases not matched to a gene; V was cut back by 4 bases and J by 12 bases. The germline V gene encodes CDR1 EGSTGY and CDR2 YDSYTSSV. CDR3 DNA: TGTGCCACCTGGGAGGTGGGCCCGAAACTCTTT. The encoded protein is CATWEVGPKLF.